The 9 T cell receptor beta chains below come from one sample, sequenced in a study of blood T cell repertoires in COVID-19. Some clones are missing from TCRdb's copy, which holds only in-frame ones; the method was immunoSEQ multiplex PCR. The sample holds about 210,000 clones; approximately 78% are singletons and the top ten take about 9%. Sequenced material: PBMCs or T cells enriched from blood (not recorded which). The receptors stem from a man in his forties or fifties who had recovered from COVID-19.

This chain joins TRBV29-1 and TRBJ2-7; 9 bases agree with TRBD1. The junction had 4 bases not matched to a gene; V was cut back by 6 bases and J by 1 base. Germline V gene lookup returns CDR1 SQVTM and CDR2 ANQGSEA. This CDR3 is built from 13 residues. The CDR3 DNA reads as TGCAGCGTGCGACAGGGGGGTTCCTACGAGCAGTACTTC. Protein product: CSVRQGGSYEQYF.

This clone was counted a few times. The chain combines TRBV30 with TRBJ1-1; TRBD1 might be the D (5 bases). This CDR3 comprises 12 residues. The germline CDR1 and CDR2 sequences are GTSNPN and SVGIG (reference sequence). V lost 5 bases to trimming and J lost 6 bases, with 13 bases between them. The CDR3 DNA reads TGTGCCTGGGACGAAGGGGAAGCTGAAGCTTTCTTT. This encodes CAWDEGEAEAFF.

The chain links TRBV2 to TRBJ1-2, with D perhaps matching TRBD1 (5 bases). The CDR3 has 11 amino acids. Trimming removed 4 bases at V and 6 bases at J, with 6 bases between. The germline V gene has CDR1 SNHLY and CDR2 FYNNEI. As DNA, the CDR3 is TGTGCCAGCAGTGGGGGGGATGGCTACACCTTC. It codes for CASSGGDGYTF. The full variable domain, completed using reference TRBV2 and TRBJ1-2, is EPEVTQTPSHQVTQMGQEVILRCVPISNHLYFYWYRQILGQKVEFLVSFYNNEISEKSEIFDDQFSVERPDGSNFTLKIRSTKLEDSAMYFCASSGGDGYTFGSGTRLTVV.

This clone was observed once. The rearrangement uses TRBV30 and TRBJ2-5; unclear D gene. Trimming removed 2 bases from V and 0 bases from J, with 4 bases in between. There are 12 residues in the CDR3. Germline V gives CDR1 GTSNPN, CDR2 SVGIG (reference sequence). The DNA of the CDR3 is TGTGCCTGGAGTCGGTACCAAGAGACCCAGTACTTC. Amino acids: CAWSRYQETQYF.

The CDR3 is CASSDSGGASADTQYF. The CDR3 DNA follows: TGCGCCAGCAGTGATAGCGGGGGGGCTTCGGCAGATACGCAGTATTTT. This sequence joins TRBV5-1 and TRBJ2-3; 11 bases match TRBD2. The CDR3 totals 16 residues. V shed 5 bases, J shed 4 bases, and the junction held 9 bases outside the gene matches. Germline CDR1 and CDR2: SGHRS and YFSETQ.

This clone came up a few times. The J gene is TRBJ2-1, the V gene TRBV11-3; a possible D gene is TRBD1 (6 bases). This CDR3 region has 16 residues. Trimming removed 2 bases from V and 0 bases from J, with 11 bases in between. Per the germline V gene, CDR1 is SGHNT and CDR2 is YENEEA. CDR3 coding DNA: TGTGCCAGCAGCTTATTAGCAGGGGACTCCTACAATGAGCAGTTCTTC. Amino acids: CASSLLAGDSYNEQFF.

This rearrangement joins TRBV7-9 to TRBJ1-5; D call uncertain. Germline V gene sequence: CDR1 SEHNR, CDR2 FQNEAQ (reference sequence). Trimming stripped 1 base from V and 2 bases from J, with 6 bases between. This CDR3 has 14 amino acids. Here the CDR3 reads CASSLGRGNQPQHF. The CDR3 coding sequence is TGTGCCAGCAGCTTAGGCCGGGGCAATCAGCCCCAGCATTTT. Together with reference TRBV7-9 and TRBJ1-5, the CDR3 gives the full variable domain: DTGVSQNPRHKITKRGQNVTFRCDPISEHNRLYWYRQTLGQGPEFLTYFQNEAQLEKSRLLSDRFSAERPKGSFSTLEIQRTEQGDSAMYLCASSLGRGNQPQHFGDGTRLSIL.

As concerns this clone: A junction end diverges from the germline sequence, so it may reflect a read error. Here the CDR3 DNA reads TGCGCCAGCAGGCGGGATGGGGGTTGGCACCACTTC. Amino acids: CASRRDGGWHHF. V usage is TRBV5-1 and J usage is TRBJ1-2, with D possibly matching TRBD1 (5 bases). This CDR3 region has 12 residues. CDR1 and CDR2 (germline): SGHRS, YFSETQ. The full variable domain, completed using reference TRBV5-1 and TRBJ1-2, is KAGVTQTPRYLIKTRGQQVTLSCSPISGHRSVSWYQQTPGQGLQFLFEYFSETQRNKGNFPGRFSGRQFSNSRSEMNVSTLELGDSALYLCASRRDGGWHHFGSGTRLTVV.

The V and J genes are TRBV28 and TRBJ2-3, with D possibly matching TRBD1 (5 bases). CDR3 length: 15 amino acids. Germline CDR1 is MDHEN and CDR2 is SYDVKM. The V end lost 4 bases, the J end lost 5 bases, and 16 bases lay between the germline ends. CDR3 in amino acids: CASSSTRAGRDTQYF. CDR3 DNA sequence: TGTGCCAGCAGTTCCACTCGGGCAGGGCGAGATACGCAGTATTTT.